The rows below give T cell receptor beta chains drawn from one sample of a study of Graves' ophthalmopathy and Graves' hyperthyroidism. Each CDR3 protein gets one entry after TCRdb re-called the multiplex PCR reads with MiXCR. The sample contains a few hundred thousand distinct CDR3 sequences, under 20% of which appear only once. The specimen was peripheral blood. The receptors were gathered from an adult man with Graves' ophthalmopathy. Each CDR3 is given with its conserved first and last residue. The D gene is left open where the match is weak. Some rows mark clone size as missing; the rest say once, few, many or name a class of expanded clone.

CDR3 protein	CDR3 DNA	V gene	J gene	D gene	clone size
CASSFGAGGAGRGNTEAFF	TGTGCCAGCAGCTTCGGTGCCGGGGGGGCAGGGAGGGGGAACACTGAAGCTTTCTTT	TRBV11-3	TRBJ1-1	NA	few
CASSLASVNSPLHF	TGTGCCAGCAGCTTAGCCAGCGTTAATTCACCCCTCCACTTT	TRBV7-9	TRBJ1-6	NA	many
CASSFWQGDQPQHF	TGTGCCAGCAGTTTTTGGCAGGGGGATCAGCCCCAGCATTTT	TRBV12-3/TRBV12-4	TRBJ1-5	TRBD1	many
CASRRSYNEQFF	TGTGCCAGCAGGCGGTCCTACAATGAGCAGTTCTTC	TRBV27	TRBJ2-1	NA	NA
CASTLRGRDGGYTF	TGTGCCAGCACCTTAAGAGGGAGGGATGGAGGCTACACCTTC	TRBV7-2	TRBJ1-2	NA	many
CASSDSLNTEAFF	TGTGCCAGCAGCGACAGTCTAAACACTGAAGCTTTCTTT	TRBV7-2	TRBJ1-1	NA	many
CSVGKVGVSRAEAFF	TGCAGCGTTGGAAAAGTTGGGGTATCTCGGGCTGAAGCTTTCTTT	TRBV29-1	TRBJ1-1	NA	many
CASSLRGISYGYTF	TGCGCCAGCAGCTTGAGGGGGATATCCTATGGCTACACCTTC	TRBV5-1	TRBJ1-2	NA	many
CSAAPPAFYGYTF	TGCAGTGCCGCCCCCCCAGCCTTCTATGGCTACACCTTC	TRBV20-1	TRBJ1-2	NA	many
CSARGLAGGEQYF	TGCAGTGCTAGGGGACTAGCGGGAGGAGAGCAGTACTTC	TRBV20-1	TRBJ2-7	TRBD2	many